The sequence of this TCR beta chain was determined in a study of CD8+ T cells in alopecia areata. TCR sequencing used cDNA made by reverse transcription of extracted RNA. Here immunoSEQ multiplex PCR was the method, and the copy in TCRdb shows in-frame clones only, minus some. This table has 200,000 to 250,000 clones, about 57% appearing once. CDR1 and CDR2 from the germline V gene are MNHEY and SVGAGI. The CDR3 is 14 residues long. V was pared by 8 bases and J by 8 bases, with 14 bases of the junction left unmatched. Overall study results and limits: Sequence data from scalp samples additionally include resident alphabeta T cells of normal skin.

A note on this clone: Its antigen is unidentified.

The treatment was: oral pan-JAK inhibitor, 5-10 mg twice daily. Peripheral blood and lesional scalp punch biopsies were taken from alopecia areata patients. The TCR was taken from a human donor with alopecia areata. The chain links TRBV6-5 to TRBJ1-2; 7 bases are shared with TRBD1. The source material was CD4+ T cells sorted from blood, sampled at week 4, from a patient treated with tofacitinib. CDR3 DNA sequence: TGTGCCAGCGGACCCGGGACAGCACTATACGGCTACACCTTC. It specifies CASGPGTALYGYTF.